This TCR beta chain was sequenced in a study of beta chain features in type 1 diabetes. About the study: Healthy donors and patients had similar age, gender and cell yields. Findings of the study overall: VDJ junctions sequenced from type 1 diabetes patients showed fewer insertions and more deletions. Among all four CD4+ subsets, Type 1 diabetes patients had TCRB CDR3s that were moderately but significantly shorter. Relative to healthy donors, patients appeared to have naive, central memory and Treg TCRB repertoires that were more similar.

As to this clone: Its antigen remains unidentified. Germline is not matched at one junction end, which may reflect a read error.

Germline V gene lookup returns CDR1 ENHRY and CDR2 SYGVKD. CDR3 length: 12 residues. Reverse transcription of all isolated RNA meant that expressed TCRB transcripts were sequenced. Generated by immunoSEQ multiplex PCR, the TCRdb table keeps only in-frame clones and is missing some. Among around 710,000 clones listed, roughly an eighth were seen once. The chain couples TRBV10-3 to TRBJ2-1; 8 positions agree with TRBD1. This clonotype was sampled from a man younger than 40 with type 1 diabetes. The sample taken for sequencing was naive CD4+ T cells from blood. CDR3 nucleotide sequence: TGTGCCATCAGTGACGCCAGGGGGCGCGGGGTCTTC. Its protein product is CAISDARGRGVF.